This T cell receptor beta chain was observed in a study of T-cell reconstitution after alpha-beta-depleted transplantation in children. The length of the CDR3 is 12 residues. In germline, CDR1 is SNHLY, CDR2 FYNNEI. Losses at the gene ends were 4 bases for V and 11 bases for J; bases not matched to a gene: 6. Unique molecular identifiers were used to barcode this TCRbeta library. Each CDR3 protein is one row after TCRdb ran MiXCR on the PCR reads. Among a few hundred thousand distinct CDR3 sequences, around 21% were seen once, and the ten largest hold around 3.9%. This chain joins TRBV2 and TRBJ1-1, with TRBD1 matching over 8 bases. The receptor was isolated from a human donor who donated a stem cell graft to a child with acute myeloid leukemia. The input for sequencing was PBMCs from the stem cell graft donor, taken from the stem cell graft. DNA for the CDR3: TGTGCCAGCAGTGCGTACAGGGGGGAGGCTTTCTTT. It codes for CASSAYRGEAFF.